This T cell receptor (beta chain) was recovered during a study of blood T cell repertoires in COVID-19. Study-level information: The United States, Italy and Spain were the sources of the acute and convalescent COVID-19 samples. PBMCs, B-cell-depleted T cells, or T cells were the source of the cDNA or gDNA that made up the material.

The V end was cut by 4 bases, the J end by 3 bases, with 13 bases between. Germline V lookup: CDR1 LGHDT, CDR2 YNNKEL (reference sequence). The CDR3 runs to 15 residues. The authors' processing: Counts of nucleated cells, estimated from reference gene primer amplification, were obtained. Repertoires were generated with immunoSEQ multiplex PCR, while TCRdb's copy carries only in-frame clones and drops some. V, J and clone size derive from that table, while D and trimming were established from the DNA sequence. The table has fewer than 150,000 clones, roughly 71% seen once. This clone was picked up a small number of times.

The sequenced sample consisted of peripheral blood. The source is a man older than 75 with acute or convalescent COVID-19. The gene calls are TRBV3-1 (or the pseudogene TRBV3-2) and TRBJ1-3; perhaps TRBD1 as D (5 bases). The CDR3 loop is CASSLGGTDGNTIYF. The CDR3 DNA reads TGTGCCAGCAGCCTTGGCGGGACCGATGGAAACACCATATATTTT.